This TCR beta chain was observed in a study of T cell responses to AZD1222 COVID-19 vaccine. The V end lost 0 bases, the J end lost 5 bases, and 4 bases lay between the germline ends. Germline values: CDR1 ENHRY, CDR2 SYGVKD. The CDR3 is 12 residues long. Repertoires were generated with immunoSEQ multiplex PCR, while TCRdb's copy carries only in-frame clones and drops some. The table lists over 95,000 clones, approximately 88% of them singletons, with around 14% in the top ten. The TCR sequence derives from an adult who received the AZD1222 COVID-19 vaccine. The sequenced sample was peripheral blood, obtained 28 days after the second AZD1222 dose. J is TRBJ2-5 and V is TRBV10-3; no firm D call. The CDR3 loop reads CAISESQETQYF. As DNA, the CDR3 is TGTGCCATCAGTGAGTCACAGGAGACCCAGTACTTC.